The sequence of this T cell receptor beta chain was determined in a study of blood T cell repertoires in COVID-19. Study summary: The study drew acute and convalescent COVID-19 samples from the United States, Italy and Spain. Nucleic acid was either cDNA or gDNA, and it came from T cells, B-cell-depleted T cells, or PBMCs.

Clones were read by immunoSEQ multiplex PCR, and TCRdb kept only the in-frame ones, dropping some. The sample lists about 350,000 clones, about 88% occurring once. The V gene lost 11 bases and the J gene lost 9 bases, with 16 bases spanning the gap. The germline V gene has CDR1 KGHDR and CDR2 SFDVKD. CDR3 length equals 13 residues. This clone appeared a single time. The study recruited people aged about 18 to 90 years across approximately 23 US areas. The gene calls are TRBV24-1 and TRBJ1-6; D perhaps matches TRBD1 (5 bases). The source of this sequence is a woman aged 30 to 39 who had been exposed to COVID-19. Material: PBMCs or T cells enriched from blood (not recorded which). Here the CDR3 reads CASAMGRGSPLHF. CDR3 bases: TGTGCCAGCGCAATGGGGCGCGGTTCACCCCTCCACTTT.